This TCR beta chain was sequenced during a study of T cell responses to AZD1222 COVID-19 vaccine. Study as a whole: Some second doses came at about 4 weeks and others at about 12 weeks; these were pooled.

Comments on this clone: Its antigen is still unknown.

The data were produced by immunoSEQ multiplex PCR, yet TCRdb's version contains in-frame clones alone and is incomplete. There are more than 85,000 clones in the sample; about 88% occur only once, and 17% lies in the top ten. Study-level points and caveats: White British ancestry dominated among donors, who included more females, and clonal diversity was possibly underestimated.

The CDR3 covers 17 residues. Germline loops: CDR1 MDHEN, CDR2 SYDVKM. Trimming took 4 bases from V and 2 from J, leaving 15 bases between them. The receptor's source is an adult in good health. This chain connects TRBV28 to TRBJ1-6; a weak D match, TRBD1 (6 bases). Sequenced material: peripheral blood, taken on day 0 of AZD1222 vaccination. This chain's CDR3 is CASSSRATGTYNSPLHF. The DNA for the CDR3 is TGTGCCAGCAGTTCAAGGGCCACAGGGACCTATAATTCACCCCTCCACTTT.